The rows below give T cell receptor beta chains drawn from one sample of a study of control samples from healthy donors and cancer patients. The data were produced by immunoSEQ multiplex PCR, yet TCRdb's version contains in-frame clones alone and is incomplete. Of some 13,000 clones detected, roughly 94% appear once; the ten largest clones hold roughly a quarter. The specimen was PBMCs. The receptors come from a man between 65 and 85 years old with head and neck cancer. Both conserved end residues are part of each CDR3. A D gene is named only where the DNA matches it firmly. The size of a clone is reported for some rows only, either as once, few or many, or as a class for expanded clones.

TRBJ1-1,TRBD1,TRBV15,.,TGTGCCACCAGCAGGGACAGGGGTTTCTCTGAAGCTTTCTTT,CATSRDRGFSEAFF
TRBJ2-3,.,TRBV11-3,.,TGTGCCAGCAGCATGGGCCAGCCCACAGATACGCAGTATTTT,CASSMGQPTDTQYF
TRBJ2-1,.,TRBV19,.,TGTGCCAGTAGTATAGGACCCCAGAGTTGGAATGAGCAGTTCTTC,CASSIGPQSWNEQFF
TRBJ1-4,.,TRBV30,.,TGTGCCTGGGCCGGGGGACCCGGGGGAGAAAAACTGTTTTTT,CAWAGGPGGEKLFF
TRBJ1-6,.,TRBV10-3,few,TGTGCCATCAGTGAGTCTTTAGGTCCGGGGGACATTTCACCCCTCCACTTT,CAISESLGPGDISPLHF
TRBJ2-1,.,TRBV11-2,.,TGTGCCAGCAGCCAAGTAAGGGGTCGGTACAATGAGCAGTTCTTC,CASSQVRGRYNEQFF
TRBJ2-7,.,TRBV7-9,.,TGTGCCAGCAGCTTATTACAGGACTACGAGCAGTACTTC,CASSLLQDYEQYF
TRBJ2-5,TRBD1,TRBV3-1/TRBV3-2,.,TGTGCCAGCAGCCAAAACACCGGGACAGTTAAAGAGACCCAGTACTTC,CASSQNTGTVKETQYF
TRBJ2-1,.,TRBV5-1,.,TGCGCCAGCAGCTTTTACGGGAGTGAGAATGAGCAGTTCTTC,CASSFYGSENEQFF
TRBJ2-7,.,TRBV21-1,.,TGTGCCAGCAGCAAAAGATGGCAGGGGAACGAGCAGTACTTC,CASSKRWQGNEQYF
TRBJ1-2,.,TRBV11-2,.,TGTGCCAGCAGCTTAGATCGTCACAACTATGGCTACACCTTC,CASSLDRHNYGYTF
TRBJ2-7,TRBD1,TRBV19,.,TGTGCCAGCAGGGACAGGGGGGGCTCCTACGAGCAGTACTTC,CASRDRGGSYEQYF
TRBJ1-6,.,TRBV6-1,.,TGTGCCAGCAGTGAAATGGGCAGGGATAATTCACCCCTCCACTTT,CASSEMGRDNSPLHF
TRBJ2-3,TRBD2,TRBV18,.,TGTGCCAGCTCCTACGCCGGGACTACAGGCACAGATACGCAGTATTTT,CASSYAGTTGTDTQYF
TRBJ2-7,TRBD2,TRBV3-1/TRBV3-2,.,TGTGCCAGCAGCCCAGGGACTAGCGGGGGCTACGAGCAGTACTTC,CASSPGTSGGYEQYF
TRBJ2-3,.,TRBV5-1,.,TGCGCCAGCAGCTTAGAGGGGATCACTAGCACAGATACGCAGTATTTT,CASSLEGITSTDTQYF
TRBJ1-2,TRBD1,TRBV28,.,TGTGCCAGCAGTCCCGGGACAGGTCCTAACTATGGCTACACCTTC,CASSPGTGPNYGYTF
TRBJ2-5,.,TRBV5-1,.,TGCGCCAGCAGCCCCGGACAGATCGGGCAAGAGACCCAGTACTTC,CASSPGQIGQETQYF
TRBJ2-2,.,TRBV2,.,TGTGCCAGCAGTGAAGCCGACGGGTATTATGGCGGGGAGCTGTTTTTT,CASSEADGYYGGELFF
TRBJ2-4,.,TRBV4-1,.,TGCGCCAGCAGCCAAGATTACGGGGAGTCCCTAGCCAAAAACATTCAGTACTTC,CASSQDYGESLAKNIQYF
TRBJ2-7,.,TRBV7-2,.,TGTGCCAGCAGCCCTGGCCCGGGCCACTTGGGATCTGAGCAGTACTTC,CASSPGPGHLGSEQYF
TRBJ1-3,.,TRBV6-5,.,TGTGCCAGCAGTAGTCCGAAATCTGGAAACACCATATATTTT,CASSSPKSGNTIYF
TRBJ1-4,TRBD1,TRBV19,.,TGTGCCAGTAGTATATCCGGCAGGGGGACGACTAATGAAAAACTGTTTTTT,CASSISGRGTTNEKLFF
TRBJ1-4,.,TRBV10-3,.,TGTGCCAGCTCCGGGCCCGGGAATGAAAAACTGTTTTTT,CASSGPGNEKLFF
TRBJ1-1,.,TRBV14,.,TGTGCCAGCAGCCAAGTACAGGGAGTTGGGGAAGTCACTGAAGCTTTCTTT,CASSQVQGVGEVTEAFF
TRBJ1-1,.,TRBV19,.,TGTGCCAGTAGTATAGGGCAGAGCGGGACTGAAGCTTTCTTT,CASSIGQSGTEAFF
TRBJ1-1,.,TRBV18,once,TGTGCCAGCTCACCACCGGGGTGGGGTCTTGGCACTGAAGCTTTCTTT,CASSPPGWGLGTEAFF
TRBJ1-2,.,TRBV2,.,TGTGCCAGCAGTGGGGAAGGTTATTACACCTTC,CASSGEGYYTF
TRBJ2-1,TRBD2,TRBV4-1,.,TGCGCCAGCAGCCAAAGCGGGGGGGCAGGGTATGAGCAGTTCTTC,CASSQSGGAGYEQFF
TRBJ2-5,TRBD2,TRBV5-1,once,TGCGCCAGCAGCCTTAGCGGGAGCCGTGAGACCCAGTACTTC,CASSLSGSRETQYF
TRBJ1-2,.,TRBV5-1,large,TGCGCCAGCAGCGGCGGTTCGGGGCCATCCCTGTATGGCTACACCTTC,CASSGGSGPSLYGYTF
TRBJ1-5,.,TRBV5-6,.,TGTGCCAGCAGCTGGGCAGGGGTAAATAGCAATCAGCCCCAGCATTTT,CASSWAGVNSNQPQHF
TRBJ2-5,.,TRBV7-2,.,TGTGCCAGCAGTCGTACCTCGTTCTCCGGCGCCCAAGAGACCCAGTACTTC,CASSRTSFSGAQETQYF
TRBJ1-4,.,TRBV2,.,TGTGCCAGCAGTGAGAACGGCGCAACTAATGAAAAACTGTTTTTT,CASSENGATNEKLFF
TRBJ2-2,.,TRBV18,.,TGTGCCAGCTCACCATTGCCAGCGAACACCGGGGAGCTGTTTTTT,CASSPLPANTGELFF
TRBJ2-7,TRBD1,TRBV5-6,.,TGTGCCAGCAGCTTTCCGCCGGGACAGGTGTACTACGAGCAGTACTTC,CASSFPPGQVYYEQYF
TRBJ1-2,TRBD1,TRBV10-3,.,TGTGCCATCAGTGGGGGACAGTTTCCTGGCTACACCTTC,CAISGGQFPGYTF
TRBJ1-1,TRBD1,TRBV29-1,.,TGCAGCGAGACAGGGCGCGGGAACACTGAAGCTTTCTTT,CSETGRGNTEAFF
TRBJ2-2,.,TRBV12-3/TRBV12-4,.,TGTGCCTCATCGAACACCGGGGAGCTGTTTTTT,CASSNTGELFF
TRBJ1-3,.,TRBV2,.,TGTGCCAGCAGTCAGGGGCTACTGGGAGGAAACACCATATATTTT,CASSQGLLGGNTIYF
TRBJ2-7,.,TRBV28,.,TGTGCCAGCAGACCCGGCTCCACCTACGAGCAGTACTTC,CASRPGSTYEQYF
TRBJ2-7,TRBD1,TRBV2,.,TGTGCCAGCAGCGAGGACAGGGGGCGTTACGAGCAGTACTTC,CASSEDRGRYEQYF
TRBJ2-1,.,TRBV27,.,TGTGCCAGCAGTACGGGCGGAGTGGCTTATTACAATGAGCAGTTCTTC,CASSTGGVAYYNEQFF
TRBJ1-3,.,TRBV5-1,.,TGCGCCAGCCGACAGTACTCTGGAAACACCATATATTTT,CASRQYSGNTIYF
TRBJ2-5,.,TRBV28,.,TGTGCCAGCAGTTTATCCCCAGTATGGGGAGGCCAAGAGACCCAGTACTTC,CASSLSPVWGGQETQYF
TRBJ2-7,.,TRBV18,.,TGTGCCAGCTCACCGGGGCGGGATTACCCCTACGAGCAGTACTTC,CASSPGRDYPYEQYF
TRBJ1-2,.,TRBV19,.,TGTGCCAGTAGTATGATCAGGGAGTTCCGAGGCTATGGCTACACCTTC,CASSMIREFRGYGYTF
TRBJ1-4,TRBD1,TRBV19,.,TGTGCCAGTAGCCGAACCCCCAGGGGGCTGGGAGAAAAACTGTTTTTT,CASSRTPRGLGEKLFF
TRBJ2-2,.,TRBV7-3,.,TGTGCCAGCAGCTTAACCCCCCTGGCCACCGGGGAGCTGTTTTTT,CASSLTPLATGELFF
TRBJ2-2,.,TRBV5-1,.,TGCGCCAGCAGCTCTGGGACTGCCCCGAACACCGGGGAGCTGTTTTTT,CASSSGTAPNTGELFF
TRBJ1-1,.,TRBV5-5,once,TGTGCCAGCAGCCTCACCTGGGGGGGAGATACTGAAGCTTTCTTT,CASSLTWGGDTEAFF
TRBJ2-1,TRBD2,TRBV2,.,TGTGCCAGCAGGACTAGCGGGACCAATGAGCAGTTCTTC,CASRTSGTNEQFF
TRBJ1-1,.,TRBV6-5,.,TGTGCCAGCATCCCCGCCCCAGGGAACACTGAAGCTTTCTTT,CASIPAPGNTEAFF
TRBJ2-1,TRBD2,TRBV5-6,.,TGTGCCAGCAGCTATGGGACTAGCGGGAGTAGGTACAATGAGCAGTTCTTC,CASSYGTSGSRYNEQFF
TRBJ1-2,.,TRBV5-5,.,TGTGCCAGCAGCCCCCGGGCAGGGACTAACTATGGCTACACCTTC,CASSPRAGTNYGYTF
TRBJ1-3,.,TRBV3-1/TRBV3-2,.,TGTGCCAGCAGCCAGCCCGGGACCGCGTCTGGAAACACCATATATTTT,CASSQPGTASGNTIYF
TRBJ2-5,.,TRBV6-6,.,TGTGCCAGCAGTAAGGGGGGTACAGGGGAGACCCAGTACTTC,CASSKGGTGETQYF
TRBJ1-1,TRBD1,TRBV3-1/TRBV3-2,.,TGTGCCAGCAGCGCCCAGGGGGAGACTGAAGCTTTCTTT,CASSAQGETEAFF
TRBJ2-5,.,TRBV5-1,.,TGCGCCAGCAGCTCGACGGTCGGGGGGCTTAGCCAAGAGACCCAGTACTTC,CASSSTVGGLSQETQYF